Described below is a single T cell receptor beta chain sequence and its context. This entry is derived from a study of shared clonotypes between healthy human individuals. Measured with immunoSEQ multiplex PCR; TCRdb has only the in-frame clones, and not every one. The table shows around 2.3 million clones, with approximately 96% occurring only once. The TCR originated in a man aged 18-30 years in good health. Specimen: naive CD4+ T cells sorted from blood. The subset: CD45RA+ positively selected.

DNA for the CDR3: TGTGCCATCAGTGACGGCTTGCCCCAGGAGACCCAGTACTTC. Residues: CAISDGLPQETQYF. The genes are TRBV10-3 and TRBJ2-5, with no clear D. Germline V CDR1 and CDR2: ENHRY, SYGVKD. The V and J ends lost 3 bases and 5 bases respectively, with 13 bases between them. The CDR3 length is 14 residues.